The rows below give T cell receptor beta chains drawn from one sample of a study of vaccination and CD4 T cells after COVID-19. Using its own MiXCR run on the PCR reads, TCRdb lists one record per CDR3 protein. The data show more than 9,000 distinct CDR3 sequences, with roughly 40% seen just once and around 10% held by the top ten. For these receptors, no antigen is known. This material consisted of CD4+ T cells from blood, cultured in vitro, taken after SARS-CoV-2 vaccination. These TCRs come from a human donor who had recovered from COVID-19. The CDR3 runs from the conserved cysteine through the conserved F or W. Each record gives: J gene, V gene, D gene, clone size, CDR3 DNA, CDR3 protein. The D gene is left open where the match is weak. Rows give clone size only sometimes, using once, few, many, or a class for an expanded clone.

>TRBJ2-2|TRBV29-1|-|medium-sized
TGCAGCGTTCGGCTAGTTTTAACCGGGGAGCTGTTTTTT
CSVRLVLTGELFF
>TRBJ2-3|TRBV7-9|-|-
TGTGCCAGCAGCTTCGGGACTCTCACAGATACGCAGTATTTT
CASSFGTLTDTQYF
>TRBJ1-2|TRBV25-1|-|few
TGTGCCAGCAGTGATGCGATGTTTAACTATGGCTACACCTTC
CASSDAMFNYGYTF
>TRBJ1-4|TRBV18|-|-
TGTGCCAGCTCACCCAATCCCGGGGGACCAAGGATCGAAAAACTGTTTTTT
CASSPNPGGPRIEKLFF
>TRBJ2-1|TRBV28|-|-
TGTGCCAGCATTACATCTCCCCGTGGGTCCAAAGGCAATGAGCAGTTCTTC
CASITSPRGSKGNEQFF
>TRBJ2-7|TRBV2|-|-
TGTGCCAGCAGACTGGAGTATGGGGACTACGAGCAGTACTTC
CASRLEYGDYEQYF
>TRBJ2-7|TRBV6-1|-|-
TGTGCCAGCATCAAAATTAGGGGGTTTTACTACGAGCAGTACTTC
CASIKIRGFYYEQYF
>TRBJ2-7|TRBV6-2/TRBV6-3|-|-
TGTGCCAGCAGTTACTCAGCCGGGCCCTACGAGCAGTACTTC
CASSYSAGPYEQYF
>TRBJ1-2|TRBV11-2|-|-
TGTGCCAGCAGCCTAACGGGAGAGGGCTACACCTTC
CASSLTGEGYTF
>TRBJ2-1|TRBV7-7|TRBD2|-
TGTGCTAGCGGGTCGGGAGATGAGCAGTTCTTC
CASGSGDEQFF
>TRBJ1-5|TRBV6-5|-|few
TGTGCCAGCAGTTATAGCCCAAATCAGCCCCAGCATTTT
CASSYSPNQPQHF
>TRBJ2-1|TRBV20-1|TRBD2|-
TGCAGTGCAGGGAGGGGTGGCAATGAGCAGTTCTTC
CSAGRGGNEQFF
>TRBJ1-3|TRBV7-2|-|few
TGTGCCAGCAGCTTAGACGGAGGGCACTCTGGAAACACCATATATTTT
CASSLDGGHSGNTIYF
>TRBJ1-1|TRBV30|-|-
TGTGCCTGGAGTCGGGGGTTTGAAGCTTTCTTT
CAWSRGFEAFF
>TRBJ2-5|TRBV28|TRBD1|large
TGTGCCAGCAGTTTACAGGGGGCACGGGAGACCCAGTACTTC
CASSLQGARETQYF
>TRBJ2-2|TRBV20-1|TRBD2|-
TGCAGTGCTAGACCTAGCGGGAGTGGCACCGGGGAGCTGTTTTTT
CSARPSGSGTGELFF
>TRBJ1-5|TRBV27|TRBD1|medium-sized
TGTGCCAGCAGTCCGGGGGACAGGGGGTCGGGTCAGCCCCAGCATTTT
CASSPGDRGSGQPQHF
>TRBJ1-1|TRBV7-8|-|-
TGTGCCAGCAGCGCCGGCGGGTCGGTAAAGGCTTTCTTT
CASSAGGSVKAFF
>TRBJ2-3|TRBV28|-|few
TGTGCCAGCCCCCTCGTCCGGGAGATAAGCACAGATACGCAGTATTTT
CASPLVREISTDTQYF
>TRBJ2-6|TRBV7-9|-|medium-sized
TGTGCCAGAGGCGGGCCCTCAAATGGGGCCAACGTCCTGACTTTC
CARGGPSNGANVLTF
>TRBJ1-6|TRBV7-9|-|-
TGTGCCAGCAGCTTGACAAGGGATAATTCACCCCTCCACTTT
CASSLTRDNSPLHF
>TRBJ2-1|TRBV6-1|TRBD1|-
TGTGCCAGCAGTGAAGCCAGGGGGCGGGATGAGCAGTTCTTC
CASSEARGRDEQFF
>TRBJ1-3|TRBV20-1|-|few
TGCAGTGCCCCCTCGAGGGTGGGGGCGGGAAACACCATATATTTT
CSAPSRVGAGNTIYF
>TRBJ2-7|TRBV6-1|TRBD1|once
TGTGCCAGCAGTCACACTCCGGGACAGGGGGGGGAGCAGTACTTC
CASSHTPGQGGEQYF
>TRBJ1-2|TRBV6-5|-|-
TGTGCCAGCAGTTCTCGGGAAGCTAACTATGGCTACACCTTC
CASSSREANYGYTF
>TRBJ2-5|TRBV19|TRBD1|-
TGTGCCAGTAGTATGGTACTCCCGGGACAGGGGATTTTAGAGACCCAGTACTTC
CASSMVLPGQGILETQYF
>TRBJ1-3|TRBV6-1|-|-
TGTGCCAGCGGAATTGACAGGAGCTCTGGAAACACCATATATTTT
CASGIDRSSGNTIYF
>TRBJ1-1|TRBV20-1|-|-
TGCAGTGCTAGGGGGAGGCTTACGAACACTGAAGCTTTCTTT
CSARGRLTNTEAFF
>TRBJ2-7|TRBV20-1|-|few
TGCAGTGCTACTAGCGAAAGACCCTACGAGCAGTACTTC
CSATSERPYEQYF
>TRBJ1-5|TRBV20-1|TRBD1|few
TGCAGTGCTCGCAGGGGGAGTAGCAATCAGCCCCAGCATTTT
CSARRGSSNQPQHF
>TRBJ2-2|TRBV11-2|TRBD1|-
TGTGCCAGCAGCTTAGTACAGGGGGTTGTAGCCGGGGAGCTGTTTTTT
CASSLVQGVVAGELFF
>TRBJ2-2|TRBV7-9|-|few
TGTGCCAGCAGCTTAACTGGGCCCGGGGAGCTGTTTTTT
CASSLTGPGELFF
>TRBJ2-7|TRBV27|TRBD2|few
TGTGCCAGCAGCCCCGGGAGGTACGGGTCCTACGAGCAGTACTTC
CASSPGRYGSYEQYF
>TRBJ1-1|TRBV14|-|-
TGTGCCAGCAGCCAAGAAAGACGGAGTGAAGCTTTCTTT
CASSQERRSEAFF
>TRBJ1-4|TRBV20-1|-|-
TGCAGTGCTAGAAAGTCGGGCAGGATTGGTGAAAAACTGTTTTTT
CSARKSGRIGEKLFF
>TRBJ2-2|TRBV2|-|few
TGTGCCAGCGGTGGGACTGGGGGCACCGGGGAGCTGTTTTTT
CASGGTGGTGELFF
>TRBJ2-7|TRBV27|-|few
TGTGCCAGCAGTGTCACCTACGAGCAGTACTTC
CASSVTYEQYF
>TRBJ1-2|TRBV19|-|-
TGTGCCAGTAGTATAGTCTCCCCCGGCTATGGCTACACCTTC
CASSIVSPGYGYTF
>TRBJ2-7|TRBV28|TRBD2|few
TGTGCCAGCAGTTTAGGGACTAGCGGGAGCTACGAGCAGTACTTC
CASSLGTSGSYEQYF
>TRBJ2-1|TRBV7-3|-|once
TGTGCCAGCAGCCTCGATTCTGGGGGAGGATTGGGAAGGCCAATATACAATGAGCAGTTCTTC
CASSLDSGGGLGRPIYNEQFF
>TRBJ1-1|TRBV24-1|-|-
TGTGCCACCAGCGATTTCCTTCCCCACTCGGCAGGGATGAACACTGAAGCTTTCTTT
CATSDFLPHSAGMNTEAFF
>TRBJ1-5|TRBV6-1|TRBD1|-
TGTGCCAGCAGAGTCGACAGGGGGAGCAATCAGCCCCAGCATTTT
CASRVDRGSNQPQHF